The 23 T cell receptor beta chains below all came from one sample that was sequenced in a study of blood T cell repertoires in COVID-19. The assay was immunoSEQ multiplex PCR, and TCRdb's table has in-frame clones only and misses some. This sample has 150,000 to 200,000 clones; over 80% occur once, and the top ten carry around 8.4%. Sequencing was performed on peripheral blood. All receptors derive from an elderly woman with active or convalescent COVID-19.

J is TRBJ1-6 and V is TRBV7-8; the D gene is possibly TRBD1 (6 bases). The CDR3 sequence is 14 residues long. Germline lookup yields CDR1 SGHVS and CDR2 FQNEAQ. Trimming removed 6 bases from V and 2 bases from J, with 8 bases in between. CDR3 loop: CASSPGAYNSPLHF. In nucleotides, the CDR3 is TGTGCCAGCAGTCCAGGGGCCTATAATTCACCCCTCCACTTT. Combining the CDR3 with reference TRBV7-8 and TRBJ1-6 gives the whole variable domain GAGVSQSPRYKVAKRGQDVALRCDPISGHVSLFWYQQALGQGPEFLTYFQNEAQLDKSGLPSDRFFAERPEGSVSTLKIQRTQQEDSAVYLCASSPGAYNSPLHFGNGTRLTVT.

This clone was seen only once. The rearrangement joins TRBV9 to TRBJ1-1; possible D gene TRBD1, 5 bases. The CDR3 covers 13 residues. V was pared by 4 bases and J by 7 bases, with 14 bases between. Germline V gene sequence: CDR1 SGDLS, CDR2 YYNGEE. The CDR3 reads CASSSAGGGEAFF. The CDR3 DNA sequence: TGTGCCAGCAGCTCCGCTGGGGGGGGTGAAGCTTTCTTT.

The chain joins TRBV14 to TRBJ2-7; the D gene is possibly TRBD2 (5 bases). There are 17 residues in the CDR3. V lost 0 bases and J lost 5, with 20 bases in between. The germline CDR1 and CDR2 sequences are SGHDN and FVKESK. CDR3 region: CASSQEILTEEVHEQYF. CDR3 bases: TGTGCCAGCAGCCAAGAGATTTTGACGGAGGAGGTCCACGAGCAGTACTTC. Full variable domain (remainder filled in from reference TRBV14 and TRBJ2-7): EAGVTQFPSHSVIEKGQTVTLRCDPISGHDNLYWYRRVMGKEIKFLLHFVKESKQDESGMPNNRFLAERTGGTYSTLKVQPAELEDSGVYFCASSQEILTEEVHEQYFGPGTRLTVT.

The rearrangement uses TRBV4-1 and TRBJ2-2, with TRBD2 matching 8 bases. V shed 3 bases, J shed 5 bases, and the junction held 8 bases outside the gene matches. There are 16 residues in the CDR3. Germline V gives CDR1 MGHRA, CDR2 YSYEKL. CDR3 region: CASSQEPGLGTGELFF. CDR3 coding DNA: TGCGCCAGCAGCCAGGAGCCGGGACTAGGGACCGGGGAGCTGTTTTTT.

For the CDR3, the DNA is TGTGCCAGCAGTCAGACAGGGGTGAACACTGAAGCTTTCTTT. Translation: CASSQTGVNTEAFF. This rearrangement joins TRBV25-1 to TRBJ1-1; 8 bases are shared with TRBD1. The V gene's germline CDR1 is MGHDK and CDR2 SYGVNS. The length of the CDR3 is 14 residues. V lost 5 bases, J lost 0 bases, and 2 bases stayed unmatched.

The V and J genes are TRBV4-1 and TRBJ1-5; no clear D. In germline, CDR1 is MGHRA, CDR2 YSYEKL. Trimming removed 1 base from V and 5 bases from J, with 6 bases in between. The CDR3 is 13 residues long. The CDR3 region has the DNA TGCGCCAGCAGCCAAGCCCTTTATCAGCCCCAGCATTTT. It codes for CASSQALYQPQHF.

V gene TRBV23-1 combines with J gene TRBJ2-7; D might be TRBD2 (6 bases). TRBV23-1 is placed among ORFs of uncertain function. This CDR3 spans 16 amino acids. V was cut by 7 bases and J by 4 bases, with 23 bases left in between. The CDR3 DNA reads TGCGCCAGCACCAGAATCAGGAGGGGCGTTGCGTACGAGCAGTACTTC. As protein: CASTRIRRGVAYEQYF.

The V call is TRBV10-3, the J call TRBJ1-2, with D possibly being TRBD1 (6 bases). The germline V gene encodes CDR1 ENHRY and CDR2 SYGVKD. The CDR3 length is 14 residues. V lost 1 base, J lost 5 bases, and 11 bases lay in between. CDR3 loop: CAISEFGTNYGYTF. In DNA form, the CDR3 reads TGTGCCATCAGTGAGTTCGGGACAAATTATGGCTACACCTTC.

The rearrangement joins TRBV10-2 to TRBJ2-7; 9 nucleotides agree with TRBD2. V lost 5 bases, J lost 2 bases, and 4 bases stayed unmatched. The CDR3 is 14 amino acids. Per germline, CDR1 WSHSY and CDR2 SAAADI. The CDR3 reads CASSPSGGPYEQYF. The CDR3 coding sequence is TGCGCCAGCAGTCCCAGCGGGGGGCCCTACGAGCAGTACTTC.

This clone has just a few counts. The chain combines TRBV6-1 with TRBJ1-5; unclear D gene. Trimming took 3 bases from V and 0 from J, leaving 9 bases between them. In germline, CDR1 is MNHNS, CDR2 SASEGT. The CDR3 sequence is 15 residues long. The CDR3 loop is CASSDSGYSNQPQHF. The CDR3 bases are TGTGCCAGCAGTGATAGTGGTTATAGCAATCAGCCCCAGCATTTT.

The V call is TRBV9, the J call TRBJ2-1, with a weak D call TRBD1 (6 bases). This CDR3 region has 15 residues. Trimming removed 0 bases at V and 2 bases at J, with 9 bases between. Germline V lookup: CDR1 SGDLS, CDR2 YYNGEE. In nucleotides, the CDR3 is TGTGCCAGCAGCGTAGGGACAGCGCCCTACAATGAGCAGTTCTTC. It translates to CASSVGTAPYNEQFF.

CDR3 region: CAWSGGVQETQYF. In DNA form, the CDR3 reads TGTGCCTGGAGTGGCGGGGTTCAAGAGACCCAGTACTTC. The J gene is TRBJ2-5, the V gene TRBV30; perhaps TRBD2 as D (6 bases). V lost 1 base and J lost 2, with 8 bases in between. The germline CDR1 and CDR2 sequences are GTSNPN and SVGIG (reference sequence). This CDR3 contains 13 residues.

The rearrangement joins TRBV6-5 to TRBJ1-5; 7 bases are shared with TRBD1. Losses at the gene ends were 6 bases for V and 9 bases for J; bases not matched to a gene: 14. This CDR3 comprises 15 residues. Germline V CDR1 and CDR2: MNHEY, SVGAGI. Written as DNA, the CDR3 is TGTGCCAGCAGCGTGGGTAGACAGGGATTAAGGCCCCAGCATTTT. Protein product: CASSVGRQGLRPQHF.

This chain joins TRBV12-5 and TRBJ2-7; TRBD1 agrees at 8 bases. The CDR3 runs 14 residues. Germline CDR1 reads LGHNT; CDR2 reads FRNRAP. The V segment lost 5 bases and the J segment 7 bases; nucleotides outside the gene matches: 10. CDR3 DNA sequence: TGTGCTAGTGGTCCTCTGGACAGGGCAGGGGAGCAGTACTTC. This translates into CASGPLDRAGEQYF.

This chain links TRBV6-1 with TRBJ1-2; unclear D gene. Trimming left V 2 bases short and J 1 base short, with 11 bases between. The CDR3 is 15 amino acids. Germline V lookup: CDR1 MNHNS, CDR2 SASEGT. The CDR3: CASSEKGGLNYGYTF. The CDR3 DNA reads TGTGCCAGCAGTGAAAAGGGCGGGCTTAACTATGGCTACACCTTC.

The chain joins TRBV21-1 to TRBJ2-7; the D segment call TRBD1 is taken from the table without a DNA check. TRBV21-1 is a pseudogene locus. This CDR3 comprises 15 residues. The CDR3: CASSKGTAGTYEQYF. The CDR3 DNA follows: TGTGCCAGCAGCAAAGGGACAGCTGGGACCTACGAGCAGTACTTC.

V is TRBV3-1 (or the pseudogene TRBV3-2) and J is TRBJ1-2, with a tentative D call TRBD1 (5 bases). Trimming removed 3 bases at V and 6 bases at J, with 11 bases between. CDR1 and CDR2 (germline): LGHDT, YNNKEL (reference sequence). The CDR3 runs 13 residues. CDR3 sequence: CASSQRSRDGYTF. CDR3 sequence (DNA): TGTGCCAGCAGCCAGAGGTCCAGGGATGGCTACACCTTC.

The chain joins TRBV20-1 to TRBJ2-6; D ambiguous. Germline V gives CDR1 DFQATT, CDR2 SNEGSKA (reference sequence). CDR3 size: 13 residues. V lost 3 bases to trimming and J lost 3 bases, with 6 bases between them. CDR3 sequence (DNA): TGCAGTGCTAGTAATCATGGGGCCAACGTCCTGACTTTC. Translation gives CSASNHGANVLTF.

A few counts support this clone. The chain combines TRBV7-2 with TRBJ2-7; 10 bases are a match to TRBD1. The germline CDR1 and CDR2 sequences are SGHTA and FQGNSA. CDR3 length: 13 amino acids. V shed 5 bases and J 3 bases; nucleotides not matched to a gene: 1. The CDR3 nucleotides read TGTGCCAGCAGCCGGACAGGGGGCTACGAGCAGTACTTC. This codes for CASSRTGGYEQYF.

The chain links TRBV19 to TRBJ2-7, with TRBD2 matching over 7 bases. Losses at the gene ends were 4 bases for V and 5 bases for J; bases not matched to a gene: 11. CDR1 and CDR2 from the germline V gene are LNHDA and SQIVND (reference sequence). CDR3 length: 15 residues. This CDR3 is CASSTLGGGLNEQYF. The CDR3 DNA follows: TGTGCCAGTAGTACCCTGGGGGGGGGTCTGAACGAGCAGTACTTC.

Turning to this clone: This CDR3 is also generated by other DNA sequences in the sample. CDR3 sequence reads: CASSERTVGNTIYF. DNA of the CDR3: TGTGCCAGCAGCGAAAGGACAGTAGGAAACACCATATATTTT. The chain is built from TRBV2 and TRBJ1-3; D is possibly TRBD1 (6 bases). Germline V CDR1 and CDR2: SNHLY, FYNNEI. The CDR3 has 14 amino acids. V was pared by 6 bases and J by 4 bases, with 13 bases between.

The rearrangement uses TRBV19 and TRBJ1-6; 7 nucleotides line up with TRBD1. The J segment lost 10 bases and the V segment lost 1 base, leaving 7 bases of the junction unmatched. Germline CDR1 is LNHDA and CDR2 is SQIVND (reference sequence). This CDR3 has 15 residues. The CDR3 sequence is CASSIGGGDGSPLHF. CDR3 nucleotide sequence: TGTGCCAGTAGTATAGGAGGGGGCGACGGGTCACCCCTCCACTTT.

The V and J genes are TRBV5-5 and TRBJ1-5; D might be TRBD1 (6 bases). The CDR3 length is 15 residues. V was trimmed by 4 bases and J by 7 bases, leaving 18 bases between them. The V gene's germline CDR1 is SGHKS and CDR2 YYEKEE (reference sequence). The CDR3 DNA sequence: TGTGCCAGCAGCCCCAGGGGTCCCTTCGGGCAGCCCCAGCATTTT. This encodes CASSPRGPFGQPQHF.